This T cell receptor beta chain was identified during a study of OX40 agonist ivuxolimab in advanced cancers. Study-level results: Expanded peripheral T cell antigen specificity was not determined. The study found that CD8+ T cells averaged more expanded clones than CD4+.

The CDR3 covers 13 residues. Germline CDR1 and CDR2: SGHRS and YFSETQ. With 6 bases removed from V and 6 bases from J, the gap between germline ends came to 16 bases. Assay: immunoSEQ multiplex PCR; the TCRdb copy retains only in-frame clones and omits some. The sample has 150,000 to 170,000 clones, around 94% seen once. Of note for this clone: What it binds is unknown.

The TCR comes from an adult with an advanced solid tumor such as melanoma, head and neck, liver or kidney cancer. The chain links TRBV5-1 to TRBJ2-7; D is perhaps TRBD2 (6 bases). The sample here was CD4+ or CD8+ T cells sorted from blood, taken in a trial of the OX40 agonist ivuxolimab. CDR3 bases: TGCGCCAGCAACCTATTGGGGGGTTTCGAGCAGTACTTC. Translated, it gives CASNLLGGFEQYF.